This T cell receptor (beta chain) was sequenced in a study of OX40 agonist ivuxolimab in advanced cancers. Study as a whole: Ivuxolimab, an antibody that agonizes OX40 (CD134), was administered to the patients. Study results and limitations: Partly responding patients at 0.1-3.0 mg/kg showed some of the smallest clonal expansion. At 0.1 to 3.0 mg/kg, CD4+ and CD8+ blood T cells expanded clonally by week 6. Expanded peripheral T-cell antigen specificity went undetermined.

This clone was seen only once. What it binds is not known. The CDR3 sequence is 14 residues long. The V gene's germline CDR1 is LNHDA and CDR2 SQIVND (reference sequence). Between the trimmed V and J ends, which lost 3 bases and 2 bases, there was a span of 9 bases. TCRdb's copy holds only in-frame clones and misses some; the assay was immunoSEQ multiplex PCR. The sample lists tens of thousands of clones, less than 90% occurring once. The TCR comes from an adult with an advanced solid tumor such as melanoma, head and neck, liver or kidney cancer. The sequenced sample was CD4+ or CD8+ T cells sorted from blood, obtained in a trial of the OX40 agonist ivuxolimab. This chain uses TRBV19 with TRBJ2-3; D gene ambiguous. The CDR3 sequence is CASSIQPFTDTQYF. The DNA of the CDR3 is TGTGCCAGTAGTATCCAGCCCTTCACAGATACGCAGTATTTT.